Each of the 3 T cell receptor beta chains below was sequenced from the same sample in a study of blood T cell repertoires in COVID-19. Sequencing used immunoSEQ multiplex PCR; TCRdb keeps in-frame clones, though not all of them. The sample records 250,000 or so clones, roughly 89% being singletons. The specimen sequenced was peripheral blood. The receptors were gathered from a woman in her thirties or forties who had recovered from COVID-19.

This rearrangement joins TRBV18 to TRBJ2-7; TRBD1 matches 7 bases. Per germline, CDR1 KGHSH and CDR2 LQKENI. Unmatched junction bases numbered 5, after V lost 4 bases and J lost 2 bases. The CDR3 contains 14 residues. The CDR3 here is CASSLGQEPYEQYF. The CDR3, as DNA: TGTGCCAGCTCACTCGGACAGGAACCCTACGAGCAGTACTTC.

The J gene is TRBJ2-5, the V gene TRBV11-2, with 8 bases matching TRBD1. The CDR3 sequence is 15 residues long. Germline CDR1 reads SGHAT; CDR2 reads FQNNGV. The V gene end was trimmed by 0 bases and the J gene end by 5 bases; junction bases not matched to a gene: 5. The CDR3 sequence: CASSLDRTGTETQYF. The CDR3 DNA reads TGTGCCAGCAGCTTAGATAGGACAGGGACGGAGACCCAGTACTTC.

This clone appeared a single time. The rearrangement uses TRBV7-2 and TRBJ1-6; the D gene is possibly TRBD1 (5 bases). With 1 base removed from V and 11 bases from J, the gap between germline ends came to 21 bases. The CDR3 loop spans 17 amino acids. Per the germline V gene, CDR1 is SGHTA and CDR2 is FQGNSA. CDR3 sequence reads: CASSLEPPGHELPPLHF. CDR3 nucleotides: TGTGCCAGCAGCTTAGAACCCCCAGGGCACGAGTTACCACCCCTCCACTTT.